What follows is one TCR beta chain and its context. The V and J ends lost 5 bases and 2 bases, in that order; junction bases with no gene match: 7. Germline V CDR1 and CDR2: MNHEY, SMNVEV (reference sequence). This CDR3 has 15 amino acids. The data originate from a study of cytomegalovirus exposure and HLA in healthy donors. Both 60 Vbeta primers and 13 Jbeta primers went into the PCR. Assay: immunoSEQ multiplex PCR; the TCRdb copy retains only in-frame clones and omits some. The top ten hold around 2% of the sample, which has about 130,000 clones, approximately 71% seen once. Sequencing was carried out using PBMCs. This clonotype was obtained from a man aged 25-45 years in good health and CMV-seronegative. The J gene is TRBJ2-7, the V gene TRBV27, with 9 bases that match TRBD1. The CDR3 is CASSGGQGLTYEQYF. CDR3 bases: TGTGCCAGCAGTGGGGGACAGGGCCTTACCTACGAGCAGTACTTC.